This TCR beta chain stems from a study of blood T cell repertoires in COVID-19. About the study: Samples came from the United States, Italy and Spain, spanning acute and convalescent COVID-19.

Per the original data handling: For nucleated cells, counts were estimated from reference gene primer amplification. Method: immunoSEQ multiplex PCR; TCRdb's copy keeps in-frame clones and lacks some. That table is the source of V, J and clone size, and D and trimming were worked out from the DNA. The data hold about 300,000 clones, with 89% observed a single time. V gave up 0 bases and J gave up 9 bases, with 12 bases separating them. The CDR3 has 15 amino acids. Germline CDR1 is LGHNA and CDR2 is YNFKEQ. Specimen: peripheral blood. This rearrangement joins TRBV4-2 to TRBJ1-6, with a possible D match to TRBD1 (6 bases). This TCR derives from a man aged 18 to 29 who had recovered from COVID-19. The CDR3 DNA reads as TGTGCCAGCAGCCAAGACGCCGGGGGGCGTTCACCCCTCCACTTT. Encoded protein: CASSQDAGGRSPLHF.